These 19 T cell receptor beta chains share one sample of origin, sequenced in a study of beta chain features in type 1 diabetes (dated by TCRdb to the late 2010s). What the research found in general, with its limitations: A moderate but significant shortening of TCRB CDR3 length was observed in type 1 diabetes patients in all four CD4+ subsets.

No antigen has been identified for these receptors. The receptor library was made with the immunoSEQ multiplex PCR assay. All of the isolated RNA was reverse transcribed with the High Capacity cDNA Reverse Transcription Kit, so expressed TCRB transcripts were sequenced. TCRdb re-hosts the immuneACCESS table, in-frame sequences only. Its copies lack some clones; in the studies checked, an unresolved V gene accounts for under half of them, and the cause for the rest is not known. Here the sample has around 260,000 clones; over 20% occur a single time. 0.028% of the sample is in the top ten clones. The source material was naive CD4+ T cells from blood. This sample's cell subset or site label indicates: true naive CD4+ T cells. The receptors were sampled from a woman aged 35 to 49 with type 1 diabetes.

This chain joins TRBV5-4 and TRBJ2-3, with 9 bases aligning to TRBD1. CDR1 and CDR2 (germline): SGHNT, YYREEE (reference sequence). V gave up 0 bases and J gave up 4 bases; unmatched junction bases: 6. The CDR3 covers 16 residues. The CDR3 is CASSLGGGQGADTQYF. In DNA form, the CDR3 reads TGTGCCAGCAGCTTGGGGGGGGGACAGGGAGCAGATACGCAGTATTTT.

This clone was detected only a few times. The rearrangement links TRBV6-6 to TRBJ2-5, with 7 bases that match TRBD1. With 7 bases clipped from V and 7 bases from J, the junction kept 12 bases outside the gene matches. This CDR3 is built from 14 residues. Germline values: CDR1 MNHNY, CDR2 SVGAGI (reference sequence). The CDR3 sequence: CASTETGTRGTQYF. DNA of the CDR3: TGTGCCAGCACAGAGACAGGGACCCGGGGGACCCAGTACTTC.

The sample holds a few counts of this clone. This sequence joins TRBV10-3 and TRBJ2-5; 8 nucleotides line up with TRBD1. Per the germline V gene, CDR1 is ENHRY and CDR2 is SYGVKD. The CDR3 consists of 13 residues. With V trimmed by 8 bases and J by 1 base, 3 bases remained unmatched. In nucleotides, the CDR3 is TGTGCCATCGGGGACAGGAGCCAAGAGACCCAGTACTTC. Its protein is CAIGDRSQETQYF.

The V call is TRBV7-2, the J call TRBJ2-7; TRBD2 is a possible D gene (5 bases). There are 14 residues in the CDR3. Germline assignment: CDR1 SGHTA and CDR2 FQGNSA. With 5 bases removed from V and 4 bases from J, the gap between germline ends came to 15 bases. The CDR3 sequence is CASSGGGVGYEQYF. CDR3 DNA: TGTGCCAGCAGCGGAGGTGGGGTCGGATACGAGCAGTACTTC.

A few counts support this clone. The J gene is TRBJ2-4, the V gene TRBV18; possibly TRBD1 for D (6 bases). The V gene lost 5 bases and the J gene lost 9 bases, with 23 bases spanning the gap. Germline V gene lookup returns CDR1 KGHSH and CDR2 LQKENI. CDR3 length equals 16 residues. CDR3 DNA sequence: TGTGCCAGCTCATTCGGAGAGGACAGAGTAGGAATCATTCAGTACTTC. It codes for CASSFGEDRVGIIQYF.

The table lists this clone with a few counts. This CDR3 reads CASSLDLSPSYNEQFF. CDR3 nucleotide sequence: TGTGCCAGCAGTCTGGACTTGTCCCCCTCCTACAATGAGCAGTTCTTC. J is TRBJ2-1 and V is TRBV7-9, with D tentatively TRBD2 (5 bases). This CDR3 has 16 residues. V was clipped by 6 bases and J by 0 bases, with 15 bases between them. The germline V gene encodes CDR1 SEHNR and CDR2 FQNEAQ (reference sequence).

There are a few counts of this clone. The chain carries TRBV19 and TRBJ2-3; 9 nucleotides line up with TRBD1. Per the germline V gene, CDR1 is LNHDA and CDR2 is SQIVND (reference sequence). V shed 7 bases and J 6 bases; nucleotides not matched to a gene: 5. The CDR3 is 13 residues long. The CDR3 protein is CASTPQGADTQYF. The CDR3, as DNA: TGTGCCAGTACCCCACAGGGGGCGGATACGCAGTATTTT.

The chain recombines TRBV30 with TRBJ2-7; unclear D gene. This CDR3 has 13 amino acids. CDR1 GTSNPN and CDR2 SVGIG come from the germline V gene (reference sequence). V was clipped by 1 base and J by 5 bases, with 12 bases between them. The CDR3 DNA reads TGTGCCTGGAGTGCCGGGTGGCCCGACGAGCAGTACTTC. Translation gives CAWSAGWPDEQYF.

This clone has only a few counts. The chain links TRBV5-1 to TRBJ2-1, with 11 bases that match TRBD2. Looked up from germline, CDR1 is SGHRS and CDR2 is YFSETQ. V lost 4 bases, J lost 7 bases, and 10 bases stayed unmatched. The CDR3 length is 16 residues. Here the CDR3 reads CASSRALAGGGNEQFF. In nucleotides, the CDR3 is TGCGCCAGCAGCCGTGCCCTAGCGGGAGGTGGTAATGAGCAGTTCTTC.

This clone came up a few times. The chain uses TRBV6-5 and TRBJ1-2, with D hard to call. CDR1 and CDR2 from the germline V gene are MNHEY and SVGAGI. The length of the CDR3 is 12 residues. Trimming took off 5 bases at V and 8 bases at J, with 12 bases between the two ends. In nucleotides, the CDR3 is TGTGCCAGCAGTCATGAGGGCAGCGGCTACACCTTC. It specifies CASSHEGSGYTF.

The rearrangement links TRBV30 to TRBJ1-1, with D possibly matching TRBD1 (5 bases). The CDR3 is 12 amino acids. CDR1 and CDR2 (germline): GTSNPN, SVGIG (reference sequence). Trimming cost V 5 bases and J 8 bases, with 15 bases left between them. The CDR3 coding sequence is TGTGCCTGGGGGGGGACGGGATCCGAAGCTTTCTTT. This codes for CAWGGTGSEAFF.

The gene calls are TRBV27 and TRBJ1-1; TRBD1 agrees at 10 bases. Germline loops: CDR1 MNHEY, CDR2 SMNVEV (reference sequence). This CDR3 is built from 15 residues. The junction had 16 bases not matched to a gene; V was cut back by 6 bases and J by 12 bases. In DNA form, the CDR3 reads TGTGCCAGCAGCTTGATTAATCCGGGACAGGGGAGGCCTTTCTTT. It encodes CASSLINPGQGRPFF.

There are a few counts of this clone. V and J are TRBV18 and TRBJ2-7, with D maybe TRBD2 (5 bases). This CDR3 region has 13 residues. V was cut by 2 bases and J by 0 bases, with 5 bases left in between. Germline CDR1 reads KGHSH; CDR2 reads LQKENI. CDR3 in DNA: TGTGCCAGCTCACCAAGCGGCTCCTACGAGCAGTACTTC. Its translation is CASSPSGSYEQYF. The full variable domain, in which reference TRBV18 and TRBJ2-7 provide the parts outside the CDR3, is NAGVMQNPRHLVRRRGQEARLRCSPMKGHSHVYWYRQLPEEGLKFMVYLQKENIIDESGMPKERFSAEFPKEGPSILRIQQVVRGDSAAYFCASSPSGSYEQYFGPGTRLTVT.

The chain joins TRBV4-1 to TRBJ2-7, with 10 bases matching TRBD1. Germline-derived CDR1 and CDR2 are MGHRA and YSYEKL. After removal of 1 base from V and 7 bases from J, the junction contained 7 bases not matched to a gene. The CDR3 has 15 residues. CDR3 nucleotide sequence: TGCGCCAGCAGCCAAGGCCGGGACAGGGGTAGTGAGCAGTACTTC. Its translation is CASSQGRDRGSEQYF.

The sample holds a few counts of this clone. This rearrangement joins TRBV29-1 to TRBJ2-1; 7 bases agree with TRBD2. V was clipped by 6 bases and J by 7 bases; unmatched bases: 9. CDR3 length equals 13 residues. Germline V gene sequence: CDR1 SQVTM, CDR2 ANQGSEA. The CDR3 spells CSVLRTGGNEQFF. The CDR3 DNA sequence: TGCAGCGTCCTTAGGACGGGGGGAAATGAGCAGTTCTTC.

The chain employs TRBV7-9 and TRBJ1-2; D remains unclear. V gave up 5 bases and J gave up 6 bases, with 10 bases separating them. Germline-derived CDR1 and CDR2 are SEHNR and FQNEAQ (reference sequence). CDR3 length: 12 residues. The CDR3 region has the DNA TGTGCCAGCAGCCCACGAGTGGATGGCTACACCTTC. As protein: CASSPRVDGYTF.

In this sample, this clone turned up a few times. The V gene is TRBV7-2, the J gene TRBJ2-3; maybe TRBD2 (6 bases). Germline values: CDR1 SGHTA, CDR2 FQGNSA. Between the trimmed V and J ends, which lost 3 bases and 0 bases, there was a span of 10 bases. This CDR3 spans 15 amino acids. CDR3: CASSLSSGSTDTQYF. The CDR3 coding sequence is TGTGCCAGCAGCTTGAGCAGCGGGAGCACAGATACGCAGTATTTT.

The chain recombines TRBV28 with TRBJ2-1; D is unresolved. Germline V CDR1 and CDR2: MDHEN, SYDVKM. Trimming left V 1 base short and J 10 bases short, with 8 bases between. The CDR3 is 12 residues long. The CDR3 loop is CASSLLHLEQFF. The CDR3 DNA follows: TGTGCCAGCAGTTTATTACACCTCGAGCAGTTCTTC.

This rearrangement joins TRBV18 to TRBJ2-7, with 9 nucleotides matching TRBD2. Losses at the gene ends were 3 bases for V and 2 bases for J; bases not matched to a gene: 5. The V gene's germline CDR1 is KGHSH and CDR2 LQKENI. There are 15 residues in the CDR3. CDR3 residues: CASSPSRTSAYEQYF. As DNA, the CDR3 is TGTGCCAGCTCACCTTCCCGGACTAGCGCCTACGAGCAGTACTTC.